The 10 T cell receptor beta chains below were found in one sample sequenced in a study of shared clonotypes between healthy human individuals. Profiling relied on immunoSEQ multiplex PCR, and the TCRdb table lists in-frame clones only, not all of them. The sample yields about 1.1 million clones, more than 75% seen once. Source material: memory CD4+ T cells from PBMCs. As for subset: CD45RA-negative fraction. The receptors shown here come from a man younger than 35 in good health. Some clones in this sample may be carry-over from other donors' samples.

This sequence joins TRBV4-3 and TRBJ1-3; no definite D call. Trimming shortened V by 2 bases and J by 0 bases, and 11 bases separated the two germline ends. The CDR3 consists of 16 residues. Germline CDR1 reads LGHNA; CDR2 reads YSLEER. CDR3 sequence reads: CASSQNPFHSGNTIYF. The CDR3 DNA sequence: TGCGCCAGCAGCCAAAATCCGTTCCACTCTGGAAACACCATATATTTT.

This clone was detected a few times. The chain couples TRBV11-2 to TRBJ1-2; D not certain. Germline values: CDR1 SGHAT, CDR2 FQNNGV. Trimming stripped 1 base from V and 3 bases from J, with 9 bases between. There are 14 residues in the CDR3. As DNA, the CDR3 is TGTGCCAGCAGCTTAGGGTTGGAGGACTATGGCTACACCTTC. Translated, it gives CASSLGLEDYGYTF.

This sequence joins TRBV7-9 and TRBJ1-2; D is unresolved. In germline, CDR1 is SEHNR, CDR2 FQNEAQ (reference sequence). Trimming left V 2 bases short and J 6 bases short, with 7 bases between. This CDR3 region has 12 residues. CDR3 sequence (DNA): TGTGCCAGCAGCTTACAGGCGCATGGCTACACCTTC. Amino acids: CASSLQAHGYTF.

This chain joins TRBV2 and TRBJ2-1; TRBD2 agrees at 12 bases. The CDR3 has 18 residues. The J segment lost 1 base and the V segment lost 4 bases, leaving 8 bases of the junction unmatched. CDR1 SNHLY and CDR2 FYNNEI come from the germline V gene. CDR3 sequence reads: CASSGGLAGRGSYNEQFF. CDR3 nucleotide sequence: TGTGCCAGCAGTGGGGGACTAGCGGGTAGGGGATCCTACAATGAGCAGTTCTTC.

This clone appeared a few times. The V call is TRBV4-2, the J call TRBJ1-2; no firm D call. The CDR3 covers 15 residues. Trimming shortened V by 0 bases and J by 5 bases, and 13 bases separated the two germline ends. Germline V lookup: CDR1 LGHNA, CDR2 YNFKEQ. The CDR3 is CASSQDRLIGYGYTF. As DNA, the CDR3 is TGTGCCAGCAGCCAAGACCGACTGATAGGGTATGGCTACACCTTC.

This clone appeared once. The chain links TRBV29-1 to TRBJ2-7; D uncertain. Deletions cut 4 bases from V and 7 bases from J, with 11 bases between. Germline loops: CDR1 SQVTM, CDR2 ANQGSEA. The CDR3 spans 11 residues. For the CDR3, the DNA is TGCAGCGTTGGAGGTGGGTGGGAGCAGTACTTC. Protein: CSVGGGWEQYF.

The V and J genes are TRBV4-1 and TRBJ1-2; 8 nucleotides line up with TRBD1. The CDR3 has 15 amino acids. Germline CDR1 MGHRA, CDR2 YSYEKL. The ends lost 1 base at V and 14 bases at J; junction bases unmatched: 15. CDR3 amino acids: CASSQVLGTGIFPTF. In nucleotides, the CDR3 is TGCGCCAGCAGCCAAGTGTTAGGGACAGGTATTTTCCCAACCTTC.

The chain recombines TRBV27 with TRBJ2-6, with 9 bases that match TRBD1. Looked up from germline, CDR1 is MNHEY and CDR2 is SMNVEV (reference sequence). V dropped 5 bases and J dropped 4; count of bases not matched to a gene: 6. The CDR3 is made up of 16 amino acids. For the CDR3, the DNA is TGTGCCAGCAGTGGCGGACAGGGGACCGGGGCCAACGTCCTGACTTTC. It encodes CASSGGQGTGANVLTF.

V is TRBV25-1 and J is TRBJ1-5; no clear D. The CDR3 is made up of 14 amino acids. Germline CDR1 is MGHDK and CDR2 is SYGVNS. V was trimmed by 4 bases and J by 6 bases, leaving 13 bases between them. CDR3 sequence: CASSVPESSQPQHF. The CDR3 DNA reads as TGTGCCAGCAGTGTACCCGAATCGAGTCAGCCCCAGCATTTT. Supplemented by reference TRBV25-1 and TRBJ1-5, the full variable domain reads EADIYQTPRYLVIGTGKKITLECSQTMGHDKMYWYQQDPGMELHLIHYSYGVNSTEKGDLSSESTVSRIRTEHFPLTLESARPSHTSQYLCASSVPESSQPQHFGDGTRLSIL.

The chain uses TRBV7-3 and TRBJ2-1; no reliable D call. The CDR3 is 15 residues long. The V and J ends lost 6 bases and 2 bases respectively, with 14 bases between them. The V gene's germline CDR1 is SGHTA and CDR2 FQGTGA. CDR3 sequence (DNA): TGTGCCAGCAGGTCAGGAACCACAGCCTACAATGAGCAGTTCTTC. Protein product: CASRSGTTAYNEQFF.